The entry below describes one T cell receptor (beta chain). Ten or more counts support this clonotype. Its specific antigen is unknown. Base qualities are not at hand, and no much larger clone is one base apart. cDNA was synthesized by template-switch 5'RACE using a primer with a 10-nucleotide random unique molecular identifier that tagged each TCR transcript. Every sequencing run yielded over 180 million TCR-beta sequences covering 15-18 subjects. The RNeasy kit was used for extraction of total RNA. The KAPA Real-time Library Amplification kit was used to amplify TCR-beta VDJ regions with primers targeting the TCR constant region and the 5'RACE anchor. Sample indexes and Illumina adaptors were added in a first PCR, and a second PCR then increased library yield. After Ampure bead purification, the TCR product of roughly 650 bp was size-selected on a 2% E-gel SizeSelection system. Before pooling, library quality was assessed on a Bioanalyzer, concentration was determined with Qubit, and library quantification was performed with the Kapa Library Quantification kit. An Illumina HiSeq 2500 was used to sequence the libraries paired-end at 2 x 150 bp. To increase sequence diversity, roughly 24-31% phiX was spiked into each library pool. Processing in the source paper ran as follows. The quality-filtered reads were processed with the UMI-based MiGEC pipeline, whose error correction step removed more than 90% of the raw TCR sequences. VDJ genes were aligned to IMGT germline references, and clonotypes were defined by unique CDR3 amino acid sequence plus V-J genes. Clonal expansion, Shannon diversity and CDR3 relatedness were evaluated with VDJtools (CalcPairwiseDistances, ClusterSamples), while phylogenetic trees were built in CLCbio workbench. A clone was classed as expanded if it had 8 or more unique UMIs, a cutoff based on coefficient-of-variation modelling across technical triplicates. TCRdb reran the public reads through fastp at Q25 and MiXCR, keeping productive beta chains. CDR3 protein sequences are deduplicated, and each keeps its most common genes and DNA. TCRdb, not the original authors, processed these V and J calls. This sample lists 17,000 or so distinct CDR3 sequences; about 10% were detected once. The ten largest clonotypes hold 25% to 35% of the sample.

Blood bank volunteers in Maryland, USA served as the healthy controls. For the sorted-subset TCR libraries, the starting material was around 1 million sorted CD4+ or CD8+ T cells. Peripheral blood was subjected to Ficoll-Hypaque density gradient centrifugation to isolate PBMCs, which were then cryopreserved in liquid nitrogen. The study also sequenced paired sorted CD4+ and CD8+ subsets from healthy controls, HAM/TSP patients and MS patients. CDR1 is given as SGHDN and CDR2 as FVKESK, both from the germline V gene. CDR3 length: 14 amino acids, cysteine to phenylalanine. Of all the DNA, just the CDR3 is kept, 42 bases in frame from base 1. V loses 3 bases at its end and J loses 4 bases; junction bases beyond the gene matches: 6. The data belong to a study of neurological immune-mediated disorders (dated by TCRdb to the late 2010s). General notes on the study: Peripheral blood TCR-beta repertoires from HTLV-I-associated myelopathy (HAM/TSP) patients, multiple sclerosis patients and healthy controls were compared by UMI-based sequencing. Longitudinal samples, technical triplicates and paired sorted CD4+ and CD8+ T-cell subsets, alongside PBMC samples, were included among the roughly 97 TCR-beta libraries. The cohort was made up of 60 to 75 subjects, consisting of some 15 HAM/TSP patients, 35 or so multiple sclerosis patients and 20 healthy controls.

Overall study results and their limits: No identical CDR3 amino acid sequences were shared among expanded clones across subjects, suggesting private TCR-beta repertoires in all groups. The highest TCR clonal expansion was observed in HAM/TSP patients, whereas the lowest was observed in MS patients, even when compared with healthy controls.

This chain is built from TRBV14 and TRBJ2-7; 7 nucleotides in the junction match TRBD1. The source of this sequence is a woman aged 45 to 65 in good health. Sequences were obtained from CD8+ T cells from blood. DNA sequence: TGTGCCAGCAGCCAGCGACAGGGACCGTACGAGCAGTACTTC. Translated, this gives CASSQRQGPYEQYF.